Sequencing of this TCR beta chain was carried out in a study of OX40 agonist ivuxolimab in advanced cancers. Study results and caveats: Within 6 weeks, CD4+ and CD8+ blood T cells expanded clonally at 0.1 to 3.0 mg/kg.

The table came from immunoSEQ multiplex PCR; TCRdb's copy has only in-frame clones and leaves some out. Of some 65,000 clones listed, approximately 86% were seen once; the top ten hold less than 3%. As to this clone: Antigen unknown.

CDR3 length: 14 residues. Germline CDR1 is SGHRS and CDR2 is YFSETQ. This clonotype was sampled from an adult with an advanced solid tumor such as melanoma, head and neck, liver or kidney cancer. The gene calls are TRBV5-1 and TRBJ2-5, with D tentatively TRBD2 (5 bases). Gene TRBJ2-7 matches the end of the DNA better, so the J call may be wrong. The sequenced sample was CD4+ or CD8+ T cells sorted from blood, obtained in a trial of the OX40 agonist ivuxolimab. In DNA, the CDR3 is TGCGCCAGCAGCTTGGCGGGGAGTCCCTACGAGCAGTACTTC. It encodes CASSLAGSPYEQYF.